The rows below give T cell receptor beta chains drawn from one sample of a study of post-analysis software for immune sequencing data. TCRdb ran MiXCR on the PCR reads and lists one entry per CDR3 protein. Among hundreds of thousands of distinct CDR3 sequences listed, about 50% were seen once. Sequencing was done on a sample of blood. Receptors were obtained from a girl between 5 and 17 years old with multiple sclerosis. Each CDR3 is given with its conserved first and last residue. Each record gives: J gene, clone size, D gene, V gene, CDR3 protein, CDR3 DNA. D genes are given only for firm matches. Size is stated for part of the rows, as once, few or many counts, or as a class when the clone is expanded.

TRBJ2-1	NA	NA	TRBV28	CASSLLARSEQFF	TGTGCCAGCAGTTTATTAGCGAGAAGTGAGCAGTTCTTC
TRBJ2-5	few	TRBD1	TRBV29-1	CSVVVTGGIETQYF	TGCAGCGTTGTTGTGACAGGGGGTATAGAGACCCAGTACTTC
TRBJ2-7	NA	TRBD2	TRBV4-2	CASSHEAGEFYEQYF	TGTGCCAGCAGCCATGAAGCGGGGGAGTTCTACGAGCAGTACTTC
TRBJ2-7	NA	TRBD1	TRBV5-1	CASSRFVGQGALEQYF	TGCGCCAGCAGCCGGTTCGTGGGCCAGGGGGCGTTGGAGCAGTACTTC
TRBJ2-1	NA	TRBD2	TRBV7-9	CASSPPSGTNEQFF	TGTGCCAGCAGTCCACCTAGCGGGACGAATGAGCAGTTCTTC
TRBJ2-3	few	TRBD1	TRBV19	CAGKMTGASTDTQYF	TGTGCCGGAAAGATGACAGGGGCTAGCACAGATACGCAGTATTTT
TRBJ2-7	NA	NA	TRBV14	CASSQADTASYEQYF	TGTGCCAGCAGCCAAGCGGATACAGCGAGCTACGAGCAGTACTTC
TRBJ2-5	NA	NA	TRBV20-1	CSAGLGETQYF	TGCAGTGCGGGGTTGGGGGAGACCCAGTACTTC
TRBJ2-1	NA	NA	TRBV6-1	CASSEIEYSSYNEQFF	TGTGCCAGCAGTGAAATAGAGTATTCCTCCTACAATGAGCAGTTCTTC
TRBJ2-1	NA	TRBD2	TRBV4-1	CASSQGGGLAGHEQFF	TGCGCCAGCAGCCAAGGAGGAGGACTAGCGGGGCATGAGCAGTTCTTC
TRBJ2-1	NA	NA	TRBV12-3/TRBV12-4	CASSAGGRNEQFF	TGTGCCAGCAGCGCAGGGGGGAGGAATGAGCAGTTCTTC
TRBJ2-1	NA	NA	TRBV7-9	CANQGGGRGEQFF	TGTGCCAACCAGGGGGGGGGCCGTGGTGAGCAGTTCTTC
TRBJ1-2	few	NA	TRBV20-1	CSARGQGENYGYTF	TGCAGTGCTAGAGGGCAGGGCGAAAACTATGGCTACACCTTC
TRBJ2-3	once	TRBD2	TRBV7-9	CASSLATSGDTQYF	TGTGCCAGCAGCTTAGCGACTAGCGGAGATACGCAGTATTTT
TRBJ1-1	NA	NA	TRBV7-2	CASSLVRGTNEAFF	TGTGCCAGCAGCTTAGTTAGAGGAACAAATGAAGCTTTCTTT
TRBJ2-3	few	NA	TRBV29-1	CSVVQGWTDTQYF	TGCAGCGTTGTCCAGGGTTGGACAGATACGCAGTATTTT
TRBJ2-1	NA	TRBD2	TRBV3-1	CASSQGIPGLAGVSNNEQFF	TGTGCCAGCAGCCAAGGGATACCGGGACTAGCGGGAGTTTCGAACAATGAGCAGTTCTTC
TRBJ2-6	NA	TRBD1	TRBV29-1	CSVRQGFSGANVLTF	TGCAGCGTACGACAGGGTTTCTCTGGGGCCAACGTCCTGACTTTC
TRBJ2-7	NA	NA	TRBV6-5	CASSSPLTVAYEQYF	TGTGCCAGCAGTTCCCCCCTGACTGTTGCCTACGAGCAGTACTTC
TRBJ2-5	NA	TRBD2	TRBV15	CATSRVGLAGAMAGETQYF	TGTGCCACCAGCAGAGTGGGATTAGCGGGAGCGATGGCAGGAGAGACCCAGTACTTC
TRBJ2-1	NA	NA	TRBV7-2	CASSPGLAPRNNEQFF	TGTGCCAGCAGCCCCGGGCTAGCCCCACGGAACAATGAGCAGTTCTTC
TRBJ1-5	NA	NA	TRBV7-9	CASRVGNQPQHF	TGTGCCAGCCGGGTGGGCAATCAGCCCCAGCATTTT